This entry lists 11 T cell receptor beta chains sequenced from one sample in a study of T cells in Graves' hyperthyroidism and ophthalmopathy. Amplification yielded TCR beta CDR3 regions, with RNA transcripts as the source. The TCR CDR3 was amplified in a first-round RT-PCR using the HTBI primer set. TCRdb reanalysed the multiplex PCR reads using MiXCR and keeps one entry per CDR3 protein. Of 500,000 to 750,000 distinct CDR3 sequences in the sample, 15% to 19% were seen once. Sequenced material: blood. The receptors were sampled from a young woman with Graves' hyperthyroidism.

A note on this clonotype: A much bigger clone sits one base away, suggesting this may be a read error. This sequence joins TRBV7-9 and TRBJ1-6, with 9 bases fitting TRBD1. Germline-derived CDR1 and CDR2 are SEHNR and FQNEAQ (reference sequence). The CDR3 totals 14 residues. V was clipped by 5 bases and J by 12 bases; unmatched bases: 8. This CDR3 reads CASSRDRGTLPLHF. In DNA, the CDR3 is TGTGCCAGCAGCAGAGACAGGGGGACGTTACCCCTCCACTTT.

With respect to this clonotype: A much larger clone lies one base from this, so it may be a read error. The chain is built from TRBV7-9 and TRBJ2-7; 8 bases agree with TRBD2. V lost 4 bases to trimming and J lost 1 base; unmatched junction nucleotides: 9. CDR1 is SEHNR and CDR2 is FQNEAQ in the germline V gene (reference sequence). This CDR3 spans 16 amino acids. The CDR3 nucleotides read TGTGCCAGCAGCTCAGCCGAGACTAGCGATTCCTACGAGCAGTACTTC. It specifies CASSSAETSDSYEQYF.

The V gene is TRBV12-3 or TRBV12-4, the J gene TRBJ1-3; 7 nucleotides agree with TRBD1. The CDR3 has 15 residues. V lost 10 bases, J lost 0 bases, and 9 bases stayed unmatched. The CDR3 loop is CATRTGESSGNTIYF. Here the CDR3 DNA reads TGTGCCACTCGGACAGGCGAGTCCTCTGGAAACACCATATATTTT.

At least ten counts were recorded for this clonotype. The chain has TRBV11-2 and TRBJ2-1; 9 nucleotides agree with TRBD2. Germline values: CDR1 SGHAT, CDR2 FQNNGV. There are 16 residues in the CDR3. V was pared by 5 bases and J by 7 bases, with 12 bases of the junction left unmatched. The CDR3, as DNA: TGTGCCAGCAGCGTCGAACCGGGACTAGCATTAAATGAGCAGTTCTTC. Residues: CASSVEPGLALNEQFF.

This clonotype was counted at least ten times. The chain has TRBV12-3 or TRBV12-4 and TRBJ1-5; D remains unclear. V was clipped by 10 bases and J by 3 bases, with 19 bases between them. CDR3 length: 15 residues. CDR3 in amino acids: CATTRDSTNNQPQHF. The CDR3 DNA reads TGTGCCACCACTCGAGATTCCACTAACAATCAGCCCCAGCATTTT.

This clonotype was counted many times. The chain combines TRBV20-1 with TRBJ1-5, with 7 bases matching TRBD1. The CDR3 runs to 13 residues. The ends lost 8 bases at V and 2 bases at J; junction bases unmatched: 6. Germline CDR1 is DFQATT and CDR2 is SNEGSKA (reference sequence). The CDR3 region has the DNA TGCAGTCGGGCCGGGACAGGCAATCAGCCCCAGCATTTT. As protein: CSRAGTGNQPQHF.

This clonotype was found many times. The rearrangement uses TRBV6-2 or TRBV6-3 and TRBJ2-2; unclear D gene. V lost 2 bases, J lost 4 bases, and 5 bases lay in between. In germline, CDR1 is MNHEY, CDR2 SVGEGT. The CDR3 is 13 residues long. The CDR3 sequence: CASSYQATGELFF. CDR3 bases: TGTGCCAGCAGTTACCAAGCCACCGGGGAGCTGTTTTTT.

V usage is TRBV10-3 and J usage is TRBJ1-4; D remains ambiguous. Germline CDR1 is ENHRY and CDR2 is SYGVKD. Trimming shortened V by 10 bases and J by 0 bases, and 12 bases separated the two germline ends. This CDR3 has 14 residues. The CDR3 DNA reads as TGTGCCACAACAGACTCCACAACTAATGAAAAACTGTTTTTT. It specifies CATTDSTTNEKLFF.

This chain uses TRBV7-9 with TRBJ2-7; 7 bases agree with TRBD2. V shed 3 bases and J 3 bases; nucleotides not matched to a gene: 11. CDR1 and CDR2 (germline): SEHNR, FQNEAQ (reference sequence). The CDR3 contains 16 residues. The CDR3 is CASSFPLAGVDYEQYF. Here the CDR3 DNA reads TGTGCCAGCAGCTTCCCTCTCGCGGGAGTAGACTACGAGCAGTACTTC.

The genes are TRBV3-1 and TRBJ2-1; TRBD2 aligns across 9 bases. CDR1 is LGHDT and CDR2 is YNNKEL in the germline V gene (reference sequence). V lost 6 bases, J lost 3 bases, and 9 bases stayed unmatched. This CDR3 is 16 amino acids long. The CDR3 reads CASRPTSGSNYNEQFF. Written as DNA, the CDR3 is TGTGCCAGCAGACCAACTAGCGGGTCGAACTACAATGAGCAGTTCTTC.

This rearrangement joins TRBV27 to TRBJ2-1; D is possibly TRBD2 (6 bases). The germline gives CDR1 MNHEY, CDR2 SMNVEV (reference sequence). The CDR3 is 13 amino acids. Trimming took 3 bases from V and 9 from J, leaving 12 bases between them. The CDR3 nucleotides read TGTGCCAGCAGTTTCCACGGGGGAACTGAGCAGTTCTTC. Protein sequence: CASSFHGGTEQFF.